The 19 T cell receptor beta chains presented below share a single source sample, sequenced in a study of blood T cell repertoires in COVID-19. Generated by immunoSEQ multiplex PCR, the TCRdb table keeps only in-frame clones and is missing some. The top ten hold just under 6% of the sample, which has more than 65,000 clones, approximately 80% seen once. The sequenced sample consisted of peripheral blood. Receptors originate from a man aged 60 to 69 with active or convalescent COVID-19.

The chain carries TRBV7-2 and TRBJ2-3, with 9 bases aligning to TRBD2. The CDR3 has 17 residues. With V trimmed by 2 bases and J by 5 bases, 11 bases remained unmatched. From germline, CDR1 is SGHTA and CDR2 FQGNSA. The DNA of the CDR3 is TGTGCCAGCAGCTTACAGGGCGGGGGGGCCTCGGTAGATACGCAGTATTTT. Translation: CASSLQGGGASVDTQYF. The full variable domain, its missing parts supplied by reference TRBV7-2 and TRBJ2-3, is GAGVSQSPSNKVTEKGKDVELRCDPISGHTALYWYRQSLGQGLEFLIYFQGNSAPDKSGLPSDRFSAERTGGSVSTLTIQRTQQEDSAVYLCASSLQGGGASVDTQYFGPGTRLTVL.

The chain joins TRBV11-2 to TRBJ1-1; D may be TRBD1 (5 bases). Deletions cut 5 bases from V and 0 bases from J, with 7 bases between. The CDR3 consists of 13 residues. Germline CDR1 is SGHAT and CDR2 is FQNNGV. Here the CDR3 reads CASSMTVNTEAFF. DNA for the CDR3: TGTGCCAGCAGCATGACAGTGAACACTGAAGCTTTCTTT. The whole variable domain, filled in from reference TRBV11-2 and TRBJ1-1, reads EAGVAQSPRYKIIEKRQSVAFWCNPISGHATLYWYQQILGQGPKLLIQFQNNGVVDDSQLPKDRFSAERLKGVDSTLKIQPAKLEDSAVYLCASSMTVNTEAFFGQGTRLTVV.

The CDR3 loop is CASSKGQGAGGYTF. The CDR3 nucleotides are TGTGCCAGCAGCAAAGGACAGGGGGCTGGCGGCTACACCTTC. This chain uses TRBV21-1 with TRBJ1-2; the tabulated D call, TRBD1, remains unverified against the DNA. TRBV21-1 is classified as a pseudogene. CDR3 length: 14 amino acids.

J is TRBJ1-3 and V is TRBV6-2 or TRBV6-3; TRBD1 might be the D (6 bases). This CDR3 is built from 18 residues. V was shortened by 2 bases and J by 0 bases, with 17 bases between the two germline ends. CDR1 MNHEY and CDR2 SVGEGT come from the germline V gene. This CDR3 reads CASSYQGGQGSSGNTIYF. The CDR3 DNA is TGTGCCAGCAGTTACCAAGGAGGCCAGGGGTCCTCTGGAAACACCATATATTTT.

This rearrangement joins TRBV6-5 to TRBJ1-2; D unresolved. Trimming stripped 5 bases from V and 4 bases from J, with 8 bases between. The V gene's germline CDR1 is MNHEY and CDR2 SVGAGI. The CDR3 totals 12 residues. The CDR3, as DNA: TGTGCCAGCAGTCCACGGGTCTATGGCTACACCTTC. This codes for CASSPRVYGYTF.

V is TRBV6-5 and J is TRBJ2-7, with 10 bases identical to TRBD1. After removal of 6 bases from V and 4 bases from J, the junction contained 6 bases not matched to a gene. Per germline, CDR1 MNHEY and CDR2 SVGAGI. The CDR3 contains 14 residues. The CDR3 coding sequence is TGTGCCAGCAGACACGACAGGGGGCGATACGAGCAGTACTTC. Protein: CASRHDRGRYEQYF.

The J gene is TRBJ2-5, the V gene TRBV7-3, with 14 positions matching TRBD2. Germline CDR1 and CDR2: SGHTA and FQGTGA. This CDR3 is 16 amino acids long. The J segment lost 4 bases and the V segment lost 4 bases, leaving 5 bases of the junction unmatched. The CDR3 DNA follows: TGTGCCAGCAGCTCGGGACTAGCGGGGGTTGGAGAGACCCAGTACTTC. It codes for CASSSGLAGVGETQYF.

The chain links TRBV15 to TRBJ2-1; D possibly corresponds to TRBD2 (6 bases). CDR1 is LNHNV, CDR2 YYDKDF, per germline (reference sequence). Between the trimmed V and J ends, which lost 0 bases and 1 base, there was a span of 10 bases. The CDR3 runs 16 residues. CDR3 DNA sequence: TGTGCCACCAGCAGAGATCTGGGAGGATCCTACAATGAGCAGTTCTTC. This sequence encodes CATSRDLGGSYNEQFF.

V and J are TRBV7-9 and TRBJ1-3; D not certain. The V end lost 5 bases, the J end lost 0 bases, and 11 bases lay between the germline ends. In germline, CDR1 is SEHNR, CDR2 FQNEAQ (reference sequence). This CDR3 comprises 15 residues. The CDR3 spells CASSPVAASGNTIYF. CDR3 nucleotides: TGTGCCAGCAGCCCAGTTGCGGCCTCTGGAAACACCATATATTTT.

In its sample, this clone was seen once. The chain carries TRBV4-1 and TRBJ1-5; a weak D match, TRBD1 (5 bases). V lost 4 bases to trimming and J lost 2 bases, with 18 bases between them. This CDR3 is 17 amino acids long. Per the germline V gene, CDR1 is MGHRA and CDR2 is YSYEKL. The CDR3 DNA reads TGCGCCAGCAGCCCCGGAGGGGTCGGTGTGGGCAATCAGCCCCAGCATTTT. This codes for CASSPGGVGVGNQPQHF.

The rearrangement uses TRBV9 and TRBJ2-2; 7 bases are a match to TRBD2. The CDR3 loop spans 15 amino acids. The trim removed 0 bases at V and 4 bases at J, leaving 3 bases unmatched. Germline V gives CDR1 SGDLS, CDR2 YYNGEE. CDR3 sequence (DNA): TGTGCCAGCAGCGTAGCGTGGGGGGGCACCGGGGAGCTGTTTTTT. Protein sequence: CASSVAWGGTGELFF.

The chain employs TRBV19 and TRBJ1-2, with 8 bases lining up with TRBD1. The CDR3 loop spans 14 amino acids. The V gene's germline CDR1 is LNHDA and CDR2 SQIVND (reference sequence). V was clipped by 5 bases and J by 4 bases; unmatched bases: 6. CDR3 protein: CASSPADRAYGYTF. As DNA, the CDR3 is TGTGCCAGTAGTCCGGCGGACAGGGCCTATGGCTACACCTTC.

This clone has more than one count but fewer than ten. The V call is TRBV19, the J call TRBJ1-1, with 7 bases identical to TRBD1. V lost 6 bases to trimming and J lost 4 bases; unmatched junction nucleotides: 8. This CDR3 is 14 amino acids long. Per the germline V gene, CDR1 is LNHDA and CDR2 is SQIVND (reference sequence). The CDR3 DNA follows: TGTGCCAGTAGCCCTTTACAGGGGACCACTGAAGCTTTCTTT. Amino acid sequence: CASSPLQGTTEAFF. Combining the CDR3 with reference TRBV19 and TRBJ1-1 gives the whole variable domain DGGITQSPKYLFRKEGQNVTLSCEQNLNHDAMYWYRQDPGQGLRLIYYSQIVNDFQKGDIAEGYSVSREKKESFPLTVTSAQKNPTAFYLCASSPLQGTTEAFFGQGTRLTVV.

This CDR3 reads CAISGQGKGLGNYGYTF. CDR3 DNA sequence: TGTGCCATCAGTGGACAGGGAAAAGGACTGGGGAACTATGGCTACACCTTC. This chain uses TRBV10-3 with TRBJ1-2; 7 bases are a match to TRBD1. V shed 4 bases, J shed 2 bases, and the junction held 13 bases outside the gene matches. The CDR3 runs to 17 residues. Germline V gene data show CDR1 as ENHRY and CDR2 as SYGVKD.

The J gene is TRBJ1-1, the V gene TRBV12-3 or TRBV12-4; no definite D call. The CDR3 runs to 12 residues. Trimming took off 7 bases at V and 4 bases at J, with 10 bases between the two ends. The CDR3 DNA sequence: TGTGCCAGCATCCCCCTCGGCACTGAAGCTTTCTTT. This gives the protein CASIPLGTEAFF.

This clone was recorded a few times. This chain uses TRBV14 with TRBJ2-5; D not resolved. CDR1 and CDR2 (germline): SGHDN, FVKESK. V lost 3 bases and J lost 7, with 9 bases in between. The CDR3 extends over 12 amino acids. The DNA for the CDR3 is TGTGCCAGCAGCCAGGAGAAGAGGACCCAGTACTTC. It is translated as CASSQEKRTQYF.

This chain uses TRBV9 with TRBJ2-3, with 7 bases identical to TRBD2. V shed 6 bases, J shed 0 bases, and the junction held 13 bases outside the gene matches. The CDR3 is made up of 17 amino acids. Germline V gene data show CDR1 as SGDLS and CDR2 as YYNGEE. CDR3 sequence: CASNRRGASGSTDTQYF. As DNA, the CDR3 is TGTGCCAGCAACAGGCGCGGGGCTAGCGGTAGCACAGATACGCAGTATTTT.

The chain couples TRBV2 to TRBJ1-5, with unresolved D. V lost 5 bases and J lost 5, with 13 bases in between. Germline assignment: CDR1 SNHLY and CDR2 FYNNEI. The CDR3 spans 14 residues. The CDR3 DNA reads TGTGCCAGCAGTTCGACAAGCGGAGATCAGCCCCAGCATTTT. Its translation is CASSSTSGDQPQHF.

The chain carries TRBV5-5 and TRBJ1-5, with unresolved D. The CDR3 spans 15 residues. CDR1 and CDR2 from the germline V gene are SGHKS and YYEKEE (reference sequence). The germline V and J ends were trimmed by 0 bases and 4 bases, with 11 bases remaining between them. CDR3 residues: CASSLARSLNQPQHF. The CDR3 nucleotides are TGTGCCAGCAGCTTGGCGCGAAGCTTAAATCAGCCCCAGCATTTT. Based on the CDR3 plus reference TRBV5-5 and TRBJ1-5, the full variable domain is DAGVTQSPTHLIKTRGQQVTLRCSPISGHKSVSWYQQVLGQGPQFIFQYYEKEERGRGNFPDRFSARQFPNYSSELNVNALLLGDSALYLCASSLARSLNQPQHFGDGTRLSIL.